The rows below give T cell receptor beta chains drawn from one sample of a study of T cells after yellow fever vaccination. TCRdb called the 5' RACE reads again in MiXCR, with one record for every CDR3 protein. The sample carries some 340,000 distinct CDR3 sequences, 4.1% recorded once. Material: PBMCs, obtained 5 days after the yellow fever booster vaccination. Receptors originate from a man between 18 and 29 years old who received the YFV17D yellow fever vaccine. The CDR3 runs from the conserved cysteine through the conserved F or W. D genes are given only for firm matches.

>TRBV4-1|TRBJ1-2|.
CASSQHVRYYGYTF
>TRBV3-1|TRBJ2-1|.
CASSHAGNLEGQFF
>TRBV5-6|TRBJ1-1|.
CASSWGGVAEAFF
>TRBV10-2|TRBJ2-2|TRBD2
CASSEAGVGELFF
>TRBV3-1|TRBJ1-6|TRBD1
CASSQMDRVTSPLHF
>TRBV7-2|TRBJ2-1|TRBD1
CASSLETGHEQFF
>TRBV7-9|TRBJ2-3|.
CASSSQPSELPDTQYF
>TRBV5-1|TRBJ1-2|.
CASSLDSSYYGYTF
>TRBV5-1|TRBJ1-2|TRBD1
CATTSGTGGDGYTF
>TRBV5-1|TRBJ2-3|.
CASSFFGGGSTDTQYF
>TRBV12-3/TRBV12-4|TRBJ2-5|.
CASSRSETQYF
>TRBV27|TRBJ2-3|.
CASSLYRTNRDTQYF
>TRBV5-1|TRBJ2-5|TRBD1
CASSETGALETQYF
>TRBV6-1|TRBJ2-4|.
CASSEWQVSRNIQYF
>TRBV11-2|TRBJ1-2|TRBD1
CASSARATGDYGYTF
>TRBV5-1|TRBJ2-6|TRBD2
CASSLPSREGRANVLTF
>TRBV3-1|TRBJ2-3|TRBD2
CASSPATSGGRGDTQYF
>TRBV5-1|TRBJ2-5|TRBD1
CASSLEGTGSRWVRFQETQYF
>TRBV5-1|TRBJ1-1|.
CASSLMDALNTEAFF
>TRBV20-1|TRBJ2-1|.
CSAPLPIYNEQFF
>TRBV3-1|TRBJ2-1|.
CASSQGGREQFF
>TRBV7-9|TRBJ1-1|.
CASSLEMNTEAFF
>TRBV18|TRBJ1-4|.
CASSPQPWPSNEKLFF